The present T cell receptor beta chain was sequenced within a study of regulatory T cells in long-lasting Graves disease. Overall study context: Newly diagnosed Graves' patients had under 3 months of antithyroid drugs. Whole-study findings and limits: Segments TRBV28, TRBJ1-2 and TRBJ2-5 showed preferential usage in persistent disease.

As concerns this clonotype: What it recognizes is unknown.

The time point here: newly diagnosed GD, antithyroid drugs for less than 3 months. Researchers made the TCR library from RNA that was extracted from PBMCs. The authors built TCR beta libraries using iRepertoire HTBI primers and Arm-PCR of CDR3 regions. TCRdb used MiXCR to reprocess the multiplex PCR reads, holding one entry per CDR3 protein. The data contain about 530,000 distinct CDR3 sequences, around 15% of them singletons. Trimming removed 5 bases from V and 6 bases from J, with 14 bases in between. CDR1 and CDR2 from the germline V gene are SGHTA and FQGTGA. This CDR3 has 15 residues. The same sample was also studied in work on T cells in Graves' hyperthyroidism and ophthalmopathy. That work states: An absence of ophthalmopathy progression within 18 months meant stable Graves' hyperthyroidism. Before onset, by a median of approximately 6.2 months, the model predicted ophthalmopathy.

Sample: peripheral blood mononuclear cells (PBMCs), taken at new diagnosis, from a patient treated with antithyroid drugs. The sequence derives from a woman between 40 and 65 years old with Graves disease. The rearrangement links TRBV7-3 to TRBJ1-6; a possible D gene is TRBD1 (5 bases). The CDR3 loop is CASSPNGGSNSPLHF. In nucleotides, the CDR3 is TGTGCCAGCAGCCCCAACGGGGGAAGTAATTCACCCCTCCACTTT.